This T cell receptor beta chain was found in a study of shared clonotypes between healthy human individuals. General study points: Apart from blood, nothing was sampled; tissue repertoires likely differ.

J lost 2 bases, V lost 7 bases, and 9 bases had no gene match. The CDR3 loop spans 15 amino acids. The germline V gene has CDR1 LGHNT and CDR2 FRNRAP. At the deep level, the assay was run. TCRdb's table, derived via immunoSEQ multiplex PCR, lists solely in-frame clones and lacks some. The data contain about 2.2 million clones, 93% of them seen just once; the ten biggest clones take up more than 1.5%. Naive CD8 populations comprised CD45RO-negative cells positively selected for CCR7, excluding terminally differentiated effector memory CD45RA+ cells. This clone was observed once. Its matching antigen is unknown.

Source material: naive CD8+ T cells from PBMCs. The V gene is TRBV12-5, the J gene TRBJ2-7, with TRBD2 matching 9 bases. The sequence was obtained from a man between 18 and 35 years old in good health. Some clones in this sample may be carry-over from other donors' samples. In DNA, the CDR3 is TGTGCTAGTGCTCCGGGGGCTAGCGGGGCCTACGAGCAGTACTTC. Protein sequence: CASAPGASGAYEQYF. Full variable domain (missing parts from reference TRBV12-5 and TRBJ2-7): DARVTQTPRHKVTEMGQEVTMRCQPILGHNTVFWYRQTMMQGLELLAYFRNRAPLDDSGMPKDRFSAEMPDATLATLKIQPSEPRDSAVYFCASAPGASGAYEQYFGPGTRLTVT.